These 2 T cell receptor beta chains were all obtained from the same sample, sequenced in a study of CD8 T cells in ankylosing spondylitis. Study-level results: Several highly homologous variants made up a TCR beta motif, and this motif appeared characteristic of ankylosing spondylitis blood.

TCRdb re-analysed the 5' RACE reads in MiXCR, keeping a single row per CDR3 protein. The sample lists about 540,000 distinct CDR3 sequences, approximately 11% occurring once. These receptors are not linked to any known antigen. The specimen sequenced was blood, either unsorted or a sorted T cell fraction (not recorded which). These TCRs come from a male donor with ankylosing spondylitis.

This clonotype was seen more than once but under ten times. This chain links TRBV28 with TRBJ2-7, with D unresolved. The germline CDR1 and CDR2 sequences are MDHEN and SYDVKM. The CDR3 consists of 14 residues. V was trimmed by 10 bases and J by 0 bases, leaving 16 bases between them. The CDR3 protein is CATIMGLSSYEQYF. CDR3 DNA: TGTGCCACTATCATGGGCTTGAGCTCCTACGAGCAGTACTTC.

This clonotype was observed a handful of times. The V call is TRBV20-1, the J call TRBJ2-7, with TRBD2 identical over 13 bases. V gave up 6 bases and J gave up 4 bases; unmatched junction bases: 9. The CDR3 is made up of 15 amino acids. The germline V gene has CDR1 DFQATT and CDR2 SNEGSKA (reference sequence). The CDR3, as DNA: TGCAGTGCGGGGGGACTAGCGGGATCGCAGTACGAGCAGTACTTC. This codes for CSAGGLAGSQYEQYF.